The 8 T cell receptor beta chains reported below all come from one sample, sequenced in a study of early T cells in non-severe SARS-CoV-2 infection. A single record per CDR3 protein comes from TCRdb applying MiXCR to the 5' RACE reads. Seen here are over 50,000 distinct CDR3 sequences, roughly 12% observed once, and the top ten hold 2.9%. Material: whole blood. All receptors come from an adult who was a healthcare worker with PCR-confirmed SARS-CoV-2 infection or an uninfected control (not recorded which).

This chain joins TRBV30 and TRBJ1-6, with 7 positions matching TRBD1. This CDR3 spans 17 amino acids. CDR1 and CDR2 from the germline V gene are GTSNPN and SVGIG (reference sequence). The J segment lost 0 bases and the V segment lost 2 bases, leaving 7 bases of the junction unmatched. The CDR3 region is CAWSIGTVSSYNSPLHF. In nucleotides, the CDR3 is TGTGCCTGGAGTATAGGGACAGTCAGCTCCTATAATTCACCCCTCCACTTT.

This clonotype showed up just a few times. The gene calls are TRBV12-3 or TRBV12-4 and TRBJ2-1; no definite D call. V was shortened by 6 bases and J by 6 bases, with 9 bases between the two germline ends. The CDR3 contains 12 residues. Written as DNA, the CDR3 is TGTGCCAGCAGCACCGTCCCCAATGAGCAGTTCTTC. Translating it yields CASSTVPNEQFF.

CDR3 bases: TGCAGCGTCGAATCGGTTACGCAGTATTTT. Its protein is CSVESVTQYF. This chain links TRBV29-1 with TRBJ2-3; D is uncertain. V was clipped by 6 bases and J by 8 bases, with 9 bases between them. The V gene's germline CDR1 is SQVTM and CDR2 ANQGSEA. This CDR3 is 10 amino acids long.

This clonotype was detected ten times or more. V and J are TRBV5-1 and TRBJ1-3; D gene uncertain. The CDR3 sequence is 18 residues long. Germline V lookup: CDR1 SGHRS, CDR2 YFSETQ. With 4 bases removed from V and 0 bases from J, the gap between germline ends came to 20 bases. The CDR3 spells CASSPLAGGGTSGNTIYF. CDR3 DNA: TGCGCCAGCAGCCCCCTCGCGGGAGGCGGTACCTCTGGAAACACCATATATTTT.

There are many counts of this clonotype. The gene calls are TRBV20-1 and TRBJ1-1; D remains ambiguous. The V gene's germline CDR1 is DFQATT and CDR2 SNEGSKA (reference sequence). Trimming took off 3 bases at V and 1 base at J, with 6 bases between the two ends. CDR3 length: 12 residues. CDR3 in DNA: TGCAGTGCTAGTAGAAGGAACACTGAAGCTTTCTTT. Translated, it gives CSASRRNTEAFF.

This clonotype has ten or more counts. The chain links TRBV11-3 to TRBJ2-1; D is unclear. Per the germline V gene, CDR1 is SGHNT and CDR2 is YENEEA. Between the trimmed V and J ends, which lost 3 bases and 4 bases, there was a span of 10 bases. The CDR3 length is 14 residues. The CDR3 DNA reads TGTGCCAGCAGCTTCAATAGTAATTACAATGAGCAGTTCTTC. This translates into CASSFNSNYNEQFF.

This clonotype occurred a few times. The chain uses TRBV6-7 and TRBJ2-1, with D maybe TRBD2 (6 bases). TRBV6-7 is treated as an ORF (open reading frame) with a function not yet certain. Trimming took off 6 bases at V and 3 bases at J, with 9 bases between the two ends. CDR3 length equals 13 residues. In DNA, the CDR3 is TGTGCCAGCAGCACGGGGGTCTACAATGAGCAGTTCTTC. This translates into CASSTGVYNEQFF.

This clonotype was seen more than once but under ten times. The CDR3 region is CASYTPTEQFF. In nucleotides, the CDR3 is TGTGCCAGTTATACTCCCACTGAGCAGTTCTTC. The gene calls are TRBV6-5 and TRBJ2-1, with no clear D. Germline V gene data show CDR1 as MNHEY and CDR2 as SVGAGI. V was cut by 9 bases and J by 9 bases, with 12 bases left in between. This CDR3 is built from 11 residues.